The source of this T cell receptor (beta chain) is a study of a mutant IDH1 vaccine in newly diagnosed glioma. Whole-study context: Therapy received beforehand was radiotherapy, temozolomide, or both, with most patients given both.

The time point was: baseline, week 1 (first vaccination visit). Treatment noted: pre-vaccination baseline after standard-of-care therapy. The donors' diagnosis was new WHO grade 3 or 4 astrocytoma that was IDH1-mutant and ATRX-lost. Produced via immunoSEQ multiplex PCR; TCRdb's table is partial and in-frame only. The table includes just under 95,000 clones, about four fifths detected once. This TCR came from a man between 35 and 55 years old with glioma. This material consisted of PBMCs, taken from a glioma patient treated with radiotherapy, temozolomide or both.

CDR3 protein: CATSTGDEQYF. CDR3 bases: TGTGCCACCAGCACAGGGGATGAGCAGTACTTC. This rearrangement joins TRBV15 to TRBJ2-7; D might be TRBD1 (6 bases). CDR1 and CDR2 (germline): LNHNV, YYDKDF (reference sequence). The CDR3 spans 11 residues. Trimming shortened V by 4 bases and J by 7 bases, and 8 bases separated the two germline ends.